This is a list of T cell receptor beta chains from one sample in a study of early T cells in non-severe SARS-CoV-2 infection. MiXCR, applied by TCRdb to the 5' RACE reads, yields one record per CDR3 protein. This table has roughly 69,000 distinct CDR3 sequences, roughly a tenth appearing once. The material sequenced was whole blood. The source is an adult who was a healthcare worker with PCR-confirmed SARS-CoV-2 infection or an uninfected control (not recorded which). Both conserved end residues are part of each CDR3. The D gene is left open where the match is weak. The size of a clone is reported for some rows only, either as once, few or many, or as a class for expanded clones.

v_call: TRBV29-1; clone_size: .; j_call: TRBJ1-2; d_call: .; cdr3_aa: CSTRPEGGYGYTF; cdr3_nt: TGCAGCACCCGACCGGAGGGTGGCTATGGCTACACCTTC
v_call: TRBV27; clone_size: many; j_call: TRBJ2-7; d_call: TRBD1; cdr3_aa: CASSPRTGLDEQYF; cdr3_nt: TGTGCCAGCAGTCCTCGGACAGGGCTGGACGAGCAGTACTTC
v_call: TRBV15; clone_size: many; j_call: TRBJ2-1; d_call: TRBD2; cdr3_aa: CATSTGGTNEQFF; cdr3_nt: TGTGCCACCAGCACCGGGGGGACCAATGAGCAGTTCTTC
v_call: TRBV3-1; clone_size: few; j_call: TRBJ2-7; d_call: TRBD1; cdr3_aa: CASSQGGQGGREQYF; cdr3_nt: TGTGCCAGCAGCCAAGGGGGACAGGGAGGTCGCGAGCAGTACTTC
v_call: TRBV30; clone_size: few; j_call: TRBJ1-1; d_call: TRBD1; cdr3_aa: CAWSVGTGTTEAFF; cdr3_nt: TGTGCCTGGAGTGTAGGGACAGGAACGACTGAAGCTTTCTTT
v_call: TRBV27; clone_size: .; j_call: TRBJ2-7; d_call: .; cdr3_aa: CASSLWAGPYEQYF; cdr3_nt: TGTGCCAGCAGTTTATGGGCAGGGCCCTACGAGCAGTACTTC
v_call: TRBV14; clone_size: .; j_call: TRBJ2-1; d_call: TRBD2; cdr3_aa: CASSRKGLAGFNEQFF; cdr3_nt: TGTGCCAGCAGCCGGAAAGGACTAGCGGGATTCAATGAGCAGTTCTTC
v_call: TRBV19; clone_size: many; j_call: TRBJ2-1; d_call: TRBD2; cdr3_aa: CASSIWKGTSGVNEQFF; cdr3_nt: TGTGCCAGTAGTATTTGGAAGGGGACTAGCGGGGTCAATGAGCAGTTCTTC
v_call: TRBV7-9; clone_size: many; j_call: TRBJ1-3; d_call: .; cdr3_aa: CASSLGGGGNTIYF; cdr3_nt: TGTGCCAGCAGCTTAGGTGGAGGTGGAAACACCATATATTTT
v_call: TRBV27; clone_size: many; j_call: TRBJ2-1; d_call: .; cdr3_aa: CASSLGSDNEQFF; cdr3_nt: TGTGCCAGCAGTTTAGGAAGCGACAATGAGCAGTTCTTC
v_call: TRBV5-6; clone_size: many; j_call: TRBJ1-6; d_call: .; cdr3_aa: CASSFADAPSNSPLHF; cdr3_nt: TGTGCCAGCAGCTTCGCGGACGCTCCCTCTAATTCACCCCTCCACTTT
v_call: TRBV9; clone_size: .; j_call: TRBJ2-2; d_call: TRBD1; cdr3_aa: CASSAGTGALTGELFF; cdr3_nt: TGTGCCAGCAGCGCCGGGACAGGGGCCCTCACCGGGGAGCTGTTTTTT
v_call: TRBV20-1; clone_size: few; j_call: TRBJ2-1; d_call: TRBD2; cdr3_aa: CSARTSGGLVF; cdr3_nt: TGCAGTGCGAGGACTAGCGGGGGGTTGGTCTTC
v_call: TRBV12-5; clone_size: few; j_call: TRBJ2-1; d_call: TRBD1; cdr3_aa: CASGLRGQGVHEQFF; cdr3_nt: TGTGCTAGTGGTCTCCGGGGACAGGGGGTCCATGAGCAGTTCTTC
v_call: TRBV5-1; clone_size: .; j_call: TRBJ2-3; d_call: .; cdr3_aa: CASSLEGGHKDTQYF; cdr3_nt: TGCGCCAGCAGCTTGGAGGGGGGCCATAAAGATACGCAGTATTTT
v_call: TRBV7-9; clone_size: many; j_call: TRBJ2-1; d_call: TRBD2; cdr3_aa: CASSGDLAGAGGEQFF; cdr3_nt: TGTGCCAGCAGCGGAGATCTAGCGGGAGCCGGAGGTGAGCAGTTCTTC
v_call: TRBV29-1; clone_size: few; j_call: TRBJ1-2; d_call: TRBD1; cdr3_aa: CSVDVQGVSYTF; cdr3_nt: TGCAGCGTTGATGTGCAGGGGGTGAGCTACACCTTC
v_call: TRBV3-1; clone_size: .; j_call: TRBJ2-7; d_call: TRBD2; cdr3_aa: CASSQGLAGGGEQYF; cdr3_nt: TGTGCCAGCAGCCAAGGACTAGCGGGGGGCGGAGAGCAGTACTTC
v_call: TRBV30; clone_size: many; j_call: TRBJ2-7; d_call: TRBD1; cdr3_aa: CAWTTGTVSYEQYF; cdr3_nt: TGTGCCTGGACCACCGGGACAGTCTCCTACGAGCAGTACTTC
v_call: TRBV3-1; clone_size: few; j_call: TRBJ1-1; d_call: .; cdr3_aa: CASSQEPGGNTEAFF; cdr3_nt: TGTGCCAGCAGCCAAGAGCCGGGAGGGAACACTGAAGCTTTCTTT
v_call: TRBV25-1; clone_size: few; j_call: TRBJ2-3; d_call: TRBD2; cdr3_aa: CASSDVGVAGVDTQYF; cdr3_nt: TGTGCCAGCAGTGATGTCGGTGTAGCGGGAGTAGATACGCAGTATTTT
v_call: TRBV20-1; clone_size: few; j_call: TRBJ2-5; d_call: .; cdr3_aa: CSAREETLGGETQYF; cdr3_nt: TGCAGTGCTAGAGAGGAGACCTTGGGCGGGGAGACCCAGTACTTC
v_call: TRBV5-1; clone_size: few; j_call: TRBJ2-1; d_call: TRBD2; cdr3_aa: CASTPLAGGSNEQFF; cdr3_nt: TGCGCCAGCACCCCACTAGCGGGGGGCTCCAATGAGCAGTTCTTC
v_call: TRBV5-1; clone_size: many; j_call: TRBJ1-4; d_call: .; cdr3_aa: CASSPRVGTNEKLFF; cdr3_nt: TGCGCCAGCAGCCCAAGAGTTGGGACTAATGAAAAACTGTTTTTT